This T cell receptor beta chain was retrieved from a study of human T cells and chemical hapten exposure. The CDR3 loop spans 17 amino acids. Germline CDR1 reads SGHDN; CDR2 reads FVKESK. Trimming stripped 4 bases from V and 3 bases from J, with 16 bases between. The time point here: patch test 1, 2 weeks after DPC sensitization. Treatment described: therapeutic diphenylcyclopropenone sensitization with weekly scalp DPC. TCRdb analysed the RACE reads with MiXCR anew, one entry per CDR3 protein. The data show some 380,000 distinct CDR3 sequences, approximately 5% seen once. This clonotype was counted a few times.

Specimen: whole blood, collected in connection with sensitization to the hapten diphenylcyclopropenone (DPC). The chain employs TRBV14 and TRBJ2-6, with D perhaps matching TRBD2 (5 bases). The receptor was derived from a woman aged 50 to 65 with alopecia areata. Some clones in this sample may be carry-over from other donors' samples. In DNA, the CDR3 is TGTGCCAGCAGCCCTGCGAGAGGGCAGGTTGGGGCCAACGTCCTGACTTTC. The encoded protein is CASSPARGQVGANVLTF.